These 5 T cell receptor beta chains were all obtained from the same sample, sequenced in a study of cytotoxic CD8 clonotypes in ibrutinib-treated CLL. Clones were read by immunoSEQ multiplex PCR, and TCRdb kept only the in-frame ones, dropping some. The table has 15,000 to 20,000 clones, roughly three fifths seen once. Sequences were derived from PBMCs, sampled after 12 months of ibrutinib treatment. The receptors shown here come from a human donor with chronic lymphocytic leukemia.

The J gene is TRBJ2-7, the V gene TRBV14; 8 bases line up with TRBD1. Germline assignment: CDR1 SGHDN and CDR2 FVKESK. Trimming at V came to 1 base and at J to 9 bases, leaving 11 bases not matched to a gene. This CDR3 spans 15 amino acids. The CDR3 bases are TGTGCCAGCAGCCAAGTCTACGGGACAGGTACAATGCAGTACTTC. Protein product: CASSQVYGTGTMQYF.

The V and J genes are TRBV4-1 and TRBJ1-1; 8 nucleotides align to TRBD1. Germline V gives CDR1 MGHRA, CDR2 YSYEKL. J was trimmed by 10 bases and V by 4 bases; bases with no gene match: 11. There are 14 residues in the CDR3. The CDR3, as DNA: TGCGCCAGCAGCCCAACCCCGGACAGGGTTCTAGCTTTCTTT. Translation gives CASSPTPDRVLAFF.

The chain joins TRBV4-1 to TRBJ2-7, with 8 bases lining up with TRBD2. With V trimmed by 1 base and J by 5 bases, 10 bases remained unmatched. The CDR3 contains 16 residues. Germline V lookup: CDR1 MGHRA, CDR2 YSYEKL. This chain's CDR3 is CASSQGPAGVINEQYF. The CDR3 DNA reads as TGCGCCAGCAGCCAAGGGCCAGCGGGAGTGATAAACGAGCAGTACTTC.

The V gene is TRBV6-5, the J gene TRBJ2-5; 7 bases align to TRBD1. Germline V gene lookup returns CDR1 MNHEY and CDR2 SVGAGI. This CDR3 has 15 amino acids. Trimming removed 2 bases from V and 5 bases from J; junction bases left unmatched: 8. CDR3 loop: CASSYIRDRGETQYF. The DNA for the CDR3 is TGTGCCAGCAGTTACATCCGGGACAGAGGGGAGACCCAGTACTTC.

The J gene is TRBJ1-5, the V gene TRBV4-1, with 7 bases identical to TRBD1. The CDR3 has 16 residues. Germline loops: CDR1 MGHRA, CDR2 YSYEKL. With V trimmed by 2 bases and J by 6 bases, 10 bases remained unmatched. Here the CDR3 reads CASSQQALRGPQPQHF. The CDR3, as DNA: TGCGCCAGCAGCCAACAAGCCTTGAGGGGGCCTCAGCCCCAGCATTTT.